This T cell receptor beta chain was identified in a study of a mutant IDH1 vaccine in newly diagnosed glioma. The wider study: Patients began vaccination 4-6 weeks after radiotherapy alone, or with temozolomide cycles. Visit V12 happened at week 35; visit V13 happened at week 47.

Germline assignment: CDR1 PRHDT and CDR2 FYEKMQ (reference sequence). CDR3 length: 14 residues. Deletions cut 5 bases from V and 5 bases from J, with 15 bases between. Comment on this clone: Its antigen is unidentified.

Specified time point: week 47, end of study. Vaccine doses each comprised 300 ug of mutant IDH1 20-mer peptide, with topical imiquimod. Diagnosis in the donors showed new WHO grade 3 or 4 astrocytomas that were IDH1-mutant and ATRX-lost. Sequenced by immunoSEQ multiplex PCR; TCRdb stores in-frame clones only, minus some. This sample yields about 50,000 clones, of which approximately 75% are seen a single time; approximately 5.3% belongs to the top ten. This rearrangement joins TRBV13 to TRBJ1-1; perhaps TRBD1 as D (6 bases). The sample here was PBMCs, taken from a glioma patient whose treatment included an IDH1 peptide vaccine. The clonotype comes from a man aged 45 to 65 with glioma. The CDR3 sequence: CASSVAGERTEAFF. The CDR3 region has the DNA TGTGCCAGCAGCGTCGCAGGGGAGAGGACTGAAGCTTTCTTT.